These T cell receptor beta chains were read from a single sample in a study of blood T cells in healthy people across ages. Each CDR3 protein gets one entry after TCRdb re-called the 5' RACE reads with MiXCR. The data show approximately 780,000 distinct CDR3 sequences, approximately 24% seen once. Another study also made use of these data, one on T cells of mothers and their children.

Sequenced material: blood. These receptors came from a boy aged 5-17 years in good health. Each CDR3 is given with its conserved first and last residue. D genes are given only for firm matches. Not every row has a clone size; where given, it reads once, few, many or a size class.

abundance: few
v_gene: TRBV7-9
d_gene: TRBD1
j_gene: TRBJ2-7
CDR3aa: CASRPDRASYEQYF
CDR3nt: TGTGCCAGCCGTCCGGACAGGGCCTCCTACGAGCAGTACTTC

abundance: -
v_gene: TRBV27
d_gene: -
j_gene: TRBJ2-7
CDR3aa: CASSLSQGPDYEQYF
CDR3nt: TGTGCCAGCAGTTTAAGTCAGGGCCCAGACTACGAGCAGTACTTC

abundance: -
v_gene: TRBV30
d_gene: TRBD2
j_gene: TRBJ2-7
CDR3aa: CAWSVLAGSYEQYF
CDR3nt: TGTGCCTGGAGTGTACTAGCGGGGAGCTACGAGCAGTACTTC

abundance: -
v_gene: TRBV29-1
d_gene: -
j_gene: TRBJ1-1
CDR3aa: CSVNPDPGITEAFF
CDR3nt: TGCAGCGTTAACCCGGACCCGGGGATCACTGAAGCTTTCTTT

abundance: -
v_gene: TRBV3-1
d_gene: -
j_gene: TRBJ1-5
CDR3aa: CASSHLNQPQHF
CDR3nt: TGTGCCAGCAGCCACCTGAATCAGCCCCAGCATTTT

abundance: few
v_gene: TRBV7-6
d_gene: -
j_gene: TRBJ2-3
CDR3aa: CASRPWVDGLNTQYF
CDR3nt: TGTGCCAGCAGACCATGGGTCGATGGGCTTAATACGCAGTATTTT

abundance: -
v_gene: TRBV3-1
d_gene: TRBD2
j_gene: TRBJ2-1
CDR3aa: CASSRALAGGPDYEQFF
CDR3nt: TGTGCCAGCAGCCGAGCTTTAGCGGGGGGGCCGGACTATGAGCAGTTCTTC

abundance: -
v_gene: TRBV3-1
d_gene: -
j_gene: TRBJ1-4
CDR3aa: CASSIRPGRAKTNEKLFF
CDR3nt: TGTGCCAGCAGCATTCGTCCGGGGAGGGCAAAGACTAATGAAAAACTGTTTTTT

abundance: -
v_gene: TRBV20-1
d_gene: -
j_gene: TRBJ2-1
CDR3aa: CSATQAAEQFF
CDR3nt: TGCAGTGCTACTCAGGCGGCTGAGCAGTTCTTC

abundance: -
v_gene: TRBV5-1
d_gene: TRBD2
j_gene: TRBJ2-3
CDR3aa: CASSPSGTPDTQYF
CDR3nt: TGCGCCAGCAGCCCTAGCGGTACCCCAGATACGCAGTATTTT

abundance: -
v_gene: TRBV6-1
d_gene: TRBD2
j_gene: TRBJ2-5
CDR3aa: CASSEDWGTTRETQYF
CDR3nt: TGTGCCAGCAGTGAAGATTGGGGGACTACAAGAGAGACCCAGTACTTC

abundance: few
v_gene: TRBV5-1
d_gene: -
j_gene: TRBJ2-7
CDR3aa: CASSLADDGLYEQYF
CDR3nt: TGCGCCAGCAGCTTGGCGGACGATGGACTGTACGAGCAGTACTTC

abundance: -
v_gene: TRBV6-1
d_gene: -
j_gene: TRBJ1-5
CDR3aa: CASSAPGGVIDQPQHF
CDR3nt: TGTGCCAGCAGTGCCCCAGGCGGGGTGATAGATCAGCCCCAGCATTTT

abundance: -
v_gene: TRBV5-1
d_gene: TRBD2
j_gene: TRBJ2-7
CDR3aa: CASSLAEWRGARYEQYF
CDR3nt: TGCGCCAGCAGCTTGGCCGAATGGCGGGGGGCCAGGTACGAGCAGTACTTC

abundance: few
v_gene: TRBV2
d_gene: TRBD1
j_gene: TRBJ1-5
CDR3aa: CASSSPYGTGGQPQHF
CDR3nt: TGTGCCAGCAGTTCTCCCTATGGGACAGGGGGTCAGCCCCAGCATTTT

abundance: few
v_gene: TRBV10-3
d_gene: TRBD2
j_gene: TRBJ2-4
CDR3aa: CAISAGTSGSEDIQYF
CDR3nt: TGTGCCATCAGCGCAGGGACTAGCGGGTCTGAGGACATTCAGTACTTC

abundance: few
v_gene: TRBV4-2
d_gene: -
j_gene: TRBJ2-7
CDR3aa: CASSPTLTAASYEQYF
CDR3nt: TGTGCCAGCAGCCCGACCCTGACGGCCGCATCCTACGAGCAGTACTTC

abundance: once
v_gene: TRBV7-2
d_gene: -
j_gene: TRBJ1-2
CDR3aa: CASSLGSLRGFGGYTF
CDR3nt: TGTGCCAGCAGCTTAGGTTCCCTTCGGGGGTTTGGAGGCTACACCTTC